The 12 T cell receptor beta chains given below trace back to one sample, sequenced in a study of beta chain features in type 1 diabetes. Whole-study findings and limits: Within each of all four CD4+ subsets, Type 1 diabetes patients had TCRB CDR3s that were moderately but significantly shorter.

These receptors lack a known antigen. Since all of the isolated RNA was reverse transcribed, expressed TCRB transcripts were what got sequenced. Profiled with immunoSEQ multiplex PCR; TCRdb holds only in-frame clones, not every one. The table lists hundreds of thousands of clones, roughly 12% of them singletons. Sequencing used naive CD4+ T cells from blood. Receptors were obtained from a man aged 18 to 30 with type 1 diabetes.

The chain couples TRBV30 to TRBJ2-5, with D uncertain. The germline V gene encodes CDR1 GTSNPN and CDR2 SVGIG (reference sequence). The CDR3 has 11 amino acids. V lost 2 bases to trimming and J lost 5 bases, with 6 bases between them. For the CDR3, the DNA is TGTGCCTGGAGTAGTAGGGAGACCCAGTACTTC. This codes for CAWSSRETQYF.

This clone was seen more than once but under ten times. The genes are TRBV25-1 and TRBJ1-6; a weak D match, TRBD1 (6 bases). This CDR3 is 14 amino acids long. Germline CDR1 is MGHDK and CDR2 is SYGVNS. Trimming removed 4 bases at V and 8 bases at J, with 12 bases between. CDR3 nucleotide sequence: TGTGCCAGCAGTGGTTTCAAGGGGGATTCACCCCTCCACTTT. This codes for CASSGFKGDSPLHF.

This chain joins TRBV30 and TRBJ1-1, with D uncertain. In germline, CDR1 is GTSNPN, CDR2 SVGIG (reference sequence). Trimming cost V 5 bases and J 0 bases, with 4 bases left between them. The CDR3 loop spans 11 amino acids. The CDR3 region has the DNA TGTGCCTGGGACCTGAACACTGAAGCTTTCTTT. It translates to CAWDLNTEAFF.

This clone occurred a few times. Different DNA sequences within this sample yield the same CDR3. CDR3 sequence: CASSSGQGADTQYF. The CDR3 DNA reads TGCGCCAGCAGCTCCGGACAGGGGGCAGATACGCAGTATTTT. The genes are TRBV5-1 and TRBJ2-3; 10 bases fit TRBD1. J gave up 4 bases and V 3 bases, and 2 bases lay outside the gene matches. This CDR3 comprises 14 residues. CDR1 SGHRS and CDR2 YFSETQ come from the germline V gene.

CDR3 nucleotides: TGTGCCTGGAGGGAGTTAGCGGGGACTTACGAGCAGTACTTC. This translates into CAWRELAGTYEQYF. This rearrangement joins TRBV30 to TRBJ2-7; TRBD2 matches at 8 bases. Germline loops: CDR1 GTSNPN, CDR2 SVGIG (reference sequence). V lost 3 bases and J lost 4; bases outside the gene matches: 8. CDR3 size: 14 residues.

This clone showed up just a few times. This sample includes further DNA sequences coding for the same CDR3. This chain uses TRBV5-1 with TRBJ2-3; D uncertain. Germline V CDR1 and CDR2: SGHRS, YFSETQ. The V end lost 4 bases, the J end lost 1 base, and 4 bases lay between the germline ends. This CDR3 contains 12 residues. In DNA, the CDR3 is TGCGCCAGCAGCCTACGCACAGATACGCAGTATTTT. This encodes CASSLRTDTQYF.

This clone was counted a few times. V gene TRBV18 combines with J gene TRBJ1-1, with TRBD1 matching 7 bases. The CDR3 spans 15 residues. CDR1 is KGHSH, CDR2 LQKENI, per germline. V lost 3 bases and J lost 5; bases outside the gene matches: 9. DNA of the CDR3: TGTGCCAGCTCACCCACACAGGGGAGTGCTACTGAAGCTTTCTTT. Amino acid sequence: CASSPTQGSATEAFF.

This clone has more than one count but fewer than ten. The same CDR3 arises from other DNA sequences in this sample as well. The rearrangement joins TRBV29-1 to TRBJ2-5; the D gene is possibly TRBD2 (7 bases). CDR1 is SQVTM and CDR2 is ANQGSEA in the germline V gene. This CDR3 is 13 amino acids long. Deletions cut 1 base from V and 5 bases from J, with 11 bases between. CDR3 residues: CSVEVGGRETQYF. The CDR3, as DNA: TGCAGCGTTGAAGTGGGGGGGCGGGAGACCCAGTACTTC.

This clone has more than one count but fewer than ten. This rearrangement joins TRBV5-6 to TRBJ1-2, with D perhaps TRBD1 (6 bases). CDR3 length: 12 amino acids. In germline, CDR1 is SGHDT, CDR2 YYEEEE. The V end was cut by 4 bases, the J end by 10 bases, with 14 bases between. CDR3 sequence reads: CASSRPQGDYTF. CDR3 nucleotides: TGTGCCAGCAGCCGCCCACAGGGCGACTACACCTTC.

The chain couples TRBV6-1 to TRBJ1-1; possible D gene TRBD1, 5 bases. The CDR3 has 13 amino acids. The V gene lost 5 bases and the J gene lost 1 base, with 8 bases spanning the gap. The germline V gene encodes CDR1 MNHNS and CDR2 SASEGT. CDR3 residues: CASSSTGNTEAFF. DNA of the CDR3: TGTGCCAGCAGTAGCACAGGGAACACTGAAGCTTTCTTT.

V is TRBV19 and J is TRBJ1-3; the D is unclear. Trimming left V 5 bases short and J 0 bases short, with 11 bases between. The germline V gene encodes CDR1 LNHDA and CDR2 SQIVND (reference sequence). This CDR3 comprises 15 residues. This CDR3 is CASSPVRSSGNTIYF. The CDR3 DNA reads TGTGCCAGTAGTCCAGTCAGGAGCTCTGGAAACACCATATATTTT.

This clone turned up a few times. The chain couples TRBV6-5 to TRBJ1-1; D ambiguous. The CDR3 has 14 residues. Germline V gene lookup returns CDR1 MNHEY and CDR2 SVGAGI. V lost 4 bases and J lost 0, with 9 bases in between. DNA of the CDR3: TGTGCCAGCAGTTCACCTAGGCTGAACACTGAAGCTTTCTTT. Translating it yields CASSSPRLNTEAFF.